These 12 T cell receptor beta chains share one sample of origin, sequenced in a study of blood T cell repertoires in COVID-19. The data were produced by immunoSEQ multiplex PCR, yet TCRdb's version contains in-frame clones alone and is incomplete. Found here are 130,000 to 150,000 clones, nearly 90% of them singletons; the top ten hold approximately 1.8%. Sequencing was done on a sample of peripheral blood. The receptors were gathered from a man aged 70 or older with acute or convalescent COVID-19.

The V gene is TRBV5-1, the J gene TRBJ2-5, with TRBD2 as a possible D gene (5 bases). Trimming left V 4 bases short and J 4 bases short, with 17 bases between. The germline CDR1 and CDR2 sequences are SGHRS and YFSETQ. This CDR3 comprises 15 residues. This CDR3 reads CASSPGSRQRETQYF. CDR3 bases: TGCGCCAGCAGCCCGGGGTCGCGGCAGAGAGAGACCCAGTACTTC.

This clone was detected once. CDR3 loop: CASQIRLAEQYF. The CDR3, as DNA: TGTGCCAGTCAGATTCGACTAGCGGAGCAGTACTTC. V usage is TRBV28 and J usage is TRBJ2-7, with 8 bases fitting TRBD2. Germline-derived CDR1 and CDR2 are MDHEN and SYDVKM. V gave up 9 bases and J gave up 7 bases; unmatched junction bases: 8. CDR3 length: 12 residues.

The chain links TRBV24-1 to TRBJ2-3; 7 positions match TRBD1. Trimming cost V 5 bases and J 2 bases; bases outside gene matches: 9. This CDR3 contains 16 residues. Germline assignment: CDR1 KGHDR and CDR2 SFDVKD. CDR3 sequence (DNA): TGTGCCACCAGTGCCGCCACCGGGACAGCCACAGATACGCAGTATTTT. Translated: CATSAATGTATDTQYF.

This rearrangement joins TRBV19 to TRBJ2-2; 12 nucleotides match TRBD2. The J segment lost 4 bases and the V segment lost 9 bases, leaving 9 bases of the junction unmatched. The CDR3 totals 16 residues. Germline V gene data show CDR1 as LNHDA and CDR2 as SQIVND (reference sequence). CDR3 coding DNA: TGTGCCAGCACTAGCGGGAGGTCATTGATCACCGGGGAGCTGTTTTTT. Its protein is CASTSGRSLITGELFF.

The chain recombines TRBV28 with TRBJ1-2; TRBD1 agrees at 8 bases. The V and J ends lost 11 bases and 8 bases, in that order; junction bases with no gene match: 13. The germline gives CDR1 MDHEN, CDR2 SYDVKM. CDR3 length equals 13 residues. In nucleotides, the CDR3 is TGTGCCGGCCGGGGACAGGTGGGGGAGGGCTACACCTTC. Translated, it gives CAGRGQVGEGYTF.

The J gene is TRBJ1-2, the V gene TRBV3-1 (or the pseudogene TRBV3-2); 11 nucleotides match TRBD1. Germline values: CDR1 LGHDT, CDR2 YNNKEL (reference sequence). After removal of 5 bases from V and 4 bases from J, the junction contained 9 bases not matched to a gene. The CDR3 sequence is 16 residues long. CDR3 residues: CASSLSGTGGAYGYTF. In nucleotides, the CDR3 is TGTGCCAGCAGCTTGTCCGGGACAGGGGGGGCCTATGGCTACACCTTC.

The V gene is TRBV5-6, the J gene TRBJ1-2, with 10 positions matching TRBD1. The V gene end was trimmed by 0 bases and the J gene end by 4 bases; junction bases not matched to a gene: 6. CDR1 and CDR2 (germline): SGHDT, YYEEEE. The CDR3 spans 16 residues. The CDR3 spells CASSLAWTGGPYGYTF. As DNA, the CDR3 is TGTGCCAGCAGCTTGGCCTGGACAGGGGGTCCCTATGGCTACACCTTC.

This rearrangement joins TRBV7-9 to TRBJ1-4, with D unresolved. There are 14 residues in the CDR3. The V end lost 1 base, the J end lost 5 bases, and 8 bases lay between the germline ends. Germline V gives CDR1 SEHNR, CDR2 FQNEAQ (reference sequence). The CDR3 is CASSLEGRNEKLFF. The CDR3 DNA follows: TGTGCCAGCAGCTTAGAAGGGAGGAATGAAAAACTGTTTTTT.

This clone showed up many times. This chain joins TRBV28 and TRBJ1-2; 11 nucleotides line up with TRBD1. The junction had 14 bases not matched to a gene; V was cut back by 4 bases and J by 7 bases. CDR1 MDHEN and CDR2 SYDVKM come from the germline V gene. The CDR3 is made up of 17 amino acids. The CDR3 DNA reads as TGTGCCAGCAGTTGGCCGCTAAAGAGGACAGGGGGCGGTGGCTACACCTTC. Translation: CASSWPLKRTGGGGYTF.

This chain's CDR3 is CASSRGTGLSLAFF. CDR3 in DNA: TGTGCCAGTAGTAGGGGGACAGGGCTTTCTCTAGCTTTCTTT. The chain links TRBV19 to TRBJ1-1, with 9 nucleotides matching TRBD1. With V trimmed by 4 bases and J by 10 bases, 10 bases remained unmatched. The CDR3 runs to 14 residues. Germline V gene data show CDR1 as LNHDA and CDR2 as SQIVND (reference sequence).

The chain uses TRBV6-4 and TRBJ1-1; unclear D gene. The CDR3 is made up of 13 amino acids. The V and J ends lost 3 bases and 4 bases respectively, with 9 bases between them. Germline V CDR1 and CDR2: MRHNA, SNTAGT. Here the CDR3 reads CASSEKTGTEAFF. The CDR3 bases are TGTGCCAGCAGTGAAAAAACCGGCACTGAAGCTTTCTTT.

This chain connects TRBV28 to TRBJ2-1, with TRBD1 identical over 8 bases. V dropped 6 bases and J dropped 2; count of bases not matched to a gene: 3. The germline V gene has CDR1 MDHEN and CDR2 SYDVKM. The CDR3 is made up of 14 amino acids. CDR3 protein: CASSPRGPYNEQFF. The CDR3 coding sequence is TGTGCCAGCAGCCCCAGGGGGCCCTACAATGAGCAGTTCTTC.